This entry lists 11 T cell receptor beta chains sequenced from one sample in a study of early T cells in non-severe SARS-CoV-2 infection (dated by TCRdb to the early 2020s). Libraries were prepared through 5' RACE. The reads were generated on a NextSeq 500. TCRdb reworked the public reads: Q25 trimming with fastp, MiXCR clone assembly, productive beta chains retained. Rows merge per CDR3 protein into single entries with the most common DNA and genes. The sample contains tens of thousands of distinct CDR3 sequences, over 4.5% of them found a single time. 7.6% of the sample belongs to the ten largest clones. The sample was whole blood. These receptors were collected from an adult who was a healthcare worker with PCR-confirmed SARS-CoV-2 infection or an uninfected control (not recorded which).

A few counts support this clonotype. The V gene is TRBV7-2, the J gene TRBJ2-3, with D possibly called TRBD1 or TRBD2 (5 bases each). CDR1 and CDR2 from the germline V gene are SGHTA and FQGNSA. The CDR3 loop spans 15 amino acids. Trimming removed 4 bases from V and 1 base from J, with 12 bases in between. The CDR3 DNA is TGTGCCAGCAGCTGGGGCCAGGGAGGCACAGATACGCAGTATTTT. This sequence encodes CASSWGQGGTDTQYF.

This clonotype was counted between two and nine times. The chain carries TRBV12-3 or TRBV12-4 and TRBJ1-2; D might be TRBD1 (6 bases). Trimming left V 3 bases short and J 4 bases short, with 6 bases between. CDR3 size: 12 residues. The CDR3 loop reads CASSFRGYGYTF. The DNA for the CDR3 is TGTGCCAGCAGTTTCAGGGGCTATGGCTACACCTTC.

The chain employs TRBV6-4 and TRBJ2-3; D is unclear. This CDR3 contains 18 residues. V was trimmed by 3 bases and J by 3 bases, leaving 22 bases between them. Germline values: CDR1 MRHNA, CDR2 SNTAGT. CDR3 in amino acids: CASSEGQPPVEKTDTQYF. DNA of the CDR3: TGTGCCAGCAGTGAGGGCCAACCCCCCGTTGAGAAGACAGATACGCAGTATTTT.

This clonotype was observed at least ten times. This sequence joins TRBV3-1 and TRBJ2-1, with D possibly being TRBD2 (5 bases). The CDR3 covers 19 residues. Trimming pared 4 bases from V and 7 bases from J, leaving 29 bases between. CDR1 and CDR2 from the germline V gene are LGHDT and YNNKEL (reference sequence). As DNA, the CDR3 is TGTGCCAGCAGCCGAGACCACCGCCTGGACTTATCTCTCCGGAATGAGCAGTTCTTC. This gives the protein CASSRDHRLDLSLRNEQFF.

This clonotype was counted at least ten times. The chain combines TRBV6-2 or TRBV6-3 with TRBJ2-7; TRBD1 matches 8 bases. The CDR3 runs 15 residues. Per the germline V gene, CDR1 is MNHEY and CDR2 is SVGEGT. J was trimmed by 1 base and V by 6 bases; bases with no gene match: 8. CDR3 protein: CASRADRVSSYEQYF. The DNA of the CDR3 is TGTGCCAGCAGGGCGGACAGGGTGTCATCCTACGAGCAGTACTTC.

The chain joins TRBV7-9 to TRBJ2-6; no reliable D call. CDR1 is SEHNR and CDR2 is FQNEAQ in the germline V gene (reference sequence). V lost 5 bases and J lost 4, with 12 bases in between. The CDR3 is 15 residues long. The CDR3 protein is CASSVTMRGANVLTF. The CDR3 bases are TGTGCCAGCAGCGTAACGATGAGAGGGGCCAACGTCCTGACTTTC.

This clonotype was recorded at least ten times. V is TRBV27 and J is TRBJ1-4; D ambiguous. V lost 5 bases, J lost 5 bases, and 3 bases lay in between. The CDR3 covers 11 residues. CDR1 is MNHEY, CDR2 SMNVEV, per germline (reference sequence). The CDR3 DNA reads TGTGCCAGCAGTCAAAATGAAAAACTGTTTTTT. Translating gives CASSQNEKLFF. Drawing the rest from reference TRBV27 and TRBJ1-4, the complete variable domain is EAQVTQNPRYLITVTGKKLTVTCSQNMNHEYMSWYRQDPGLGLRQIYYSMNVEVTDKGDVPEGYKVSRKEKRNFPLILESPSPNQTSLYFCASSQNEKLFFGSGTQLSVL.

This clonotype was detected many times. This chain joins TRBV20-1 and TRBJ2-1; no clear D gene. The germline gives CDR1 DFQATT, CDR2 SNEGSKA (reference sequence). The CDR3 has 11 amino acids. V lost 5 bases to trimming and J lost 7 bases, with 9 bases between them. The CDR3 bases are TGCAGTGCTGAGGAAGTAAATGAGCAGTTCTTC. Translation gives CSAEEVNEQFF.

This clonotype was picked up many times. CDR3: CASSSGQWNEKLFF. As DNA, the CDR3 is TGTGCCAGCAGTTCGGGACAGTGGAATGAAAAACTGTTTTTT. The chain is built from TRBV12-3 or TRBV12-4 and TRBJ1-4; TRBD1 aligns across 7 bases. The CDR3 runs to 14 residues. Germline trimming cut 4 bases from V and 5 bases from J; bases unmatched to any gene: 4.

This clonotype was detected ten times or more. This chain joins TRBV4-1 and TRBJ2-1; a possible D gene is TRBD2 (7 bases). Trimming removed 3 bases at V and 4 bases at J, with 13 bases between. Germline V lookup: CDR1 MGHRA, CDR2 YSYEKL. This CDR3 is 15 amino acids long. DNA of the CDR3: TGCGCCAGCAGCCATCCCGAGGGGGGGTACAATGAGCAGTTCTTC. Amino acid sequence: CASSHPEGGYNEQFF.

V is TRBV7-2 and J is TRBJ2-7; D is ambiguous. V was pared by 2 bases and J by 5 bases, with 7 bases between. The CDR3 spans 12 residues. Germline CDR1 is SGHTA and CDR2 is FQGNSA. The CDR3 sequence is CASSLRSDEQYF. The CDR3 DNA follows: TGTGCCAGCAGCTTACGGTCCGACGAGCAGTACTTC.